This TCR beta chain was documented in a study of T-cell memory formation after mild COVID-19. From the 5' RACE reads, TCRdb called clonotypes with MiXCR, one entry per CDR3 protein. The table includes just under 150,000 distinct CDR3 sequences, 15% to 20% detected once. There are 14 residues in the CDR3. CDR1 and CDR2 (germline): DFQATT, SNEGSKA (reference sequence). V lost 2 bases and J 1 base, leaving 12 bases between the germline ends. The sequenced material came from PBMCs or a T cell subset sorted from them (not recorded which). This receptor was obtained from an adult woman who had mild COVID-19 (a few samples of this study predate the infection). Cell type and time point are not known. The chain recombines TRBV20-1 with TRBJ2-7, with unresolved D. The CDR3: CSARSSAASYEQYF. The DNA of the CDR3 is TGCAGTGCTAGATCGTCCGCCGCTTCCTACGAGCAGTACTTC.